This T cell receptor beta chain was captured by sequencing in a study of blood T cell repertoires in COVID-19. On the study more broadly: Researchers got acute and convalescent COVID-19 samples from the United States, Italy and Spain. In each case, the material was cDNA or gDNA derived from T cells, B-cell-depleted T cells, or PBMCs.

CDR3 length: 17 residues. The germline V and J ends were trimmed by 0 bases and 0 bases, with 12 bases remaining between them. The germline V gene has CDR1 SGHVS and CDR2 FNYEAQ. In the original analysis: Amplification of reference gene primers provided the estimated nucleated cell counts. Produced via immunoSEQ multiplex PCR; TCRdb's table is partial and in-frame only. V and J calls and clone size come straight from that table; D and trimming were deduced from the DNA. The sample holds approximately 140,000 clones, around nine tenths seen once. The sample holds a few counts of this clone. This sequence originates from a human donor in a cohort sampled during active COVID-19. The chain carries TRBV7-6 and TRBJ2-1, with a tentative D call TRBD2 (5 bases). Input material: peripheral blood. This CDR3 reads CASSLAGAGSSYNEQFF. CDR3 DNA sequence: TGTGCCAGCAGCTTAGCCGGTGCGGGTTCCTCCTACAATGAGCAGTTCTTC.